The clone carrying this TCR beta chain was seen ten or more times. The target antigen is unknown. These data are taken from a study of regulatory T cells in long-lasting Graves disease. Time point given: persistent/refractory GD, antithyroid drugs over 5 years with positive TRAb. Extracted RNA from PBMCs served as the source of the TCR library. Germline V CDR1 and CDR2: SNHLY, FYNNEI. The V end was cut by 1 base, the J end by 7 bases, with 10 bases between. The CDR3 spans 14 residues. Assembly of TCR beta libraries relied on iRepertoire HTBI primers together with Arm-PCR of CDR3 regions. TCRdb reprocessed the multiplex PCR reads via MiXCR and lists one record per CDR3 protein. The table records around 510,000 distinct CDR3 sequences, more than 20% of them present only once. Findings of the study overall: TRBV28, TRBJ1-2 and TRBJ2-5 were segments that persistent disease favored. TCR diversity was lower in persistent Graves' patients than in newly diagnosed ones.

The specimen was peripheral blood mononuclear cells (PBMCs), collected when the disease was refractory, from a patient treated with antithyroid drugs. This receptor was taken from a female donor with Graves disease. The chain is built from TRBV2 and TRBJ1-4; D remains ambiguous. The CDR3 sequence: CASSEGQGGEKLFF. CDR3 DNA: TGTGCCAGCAGTGAAGGACAAGGCGGTGAAAAACTGTTTTTT.